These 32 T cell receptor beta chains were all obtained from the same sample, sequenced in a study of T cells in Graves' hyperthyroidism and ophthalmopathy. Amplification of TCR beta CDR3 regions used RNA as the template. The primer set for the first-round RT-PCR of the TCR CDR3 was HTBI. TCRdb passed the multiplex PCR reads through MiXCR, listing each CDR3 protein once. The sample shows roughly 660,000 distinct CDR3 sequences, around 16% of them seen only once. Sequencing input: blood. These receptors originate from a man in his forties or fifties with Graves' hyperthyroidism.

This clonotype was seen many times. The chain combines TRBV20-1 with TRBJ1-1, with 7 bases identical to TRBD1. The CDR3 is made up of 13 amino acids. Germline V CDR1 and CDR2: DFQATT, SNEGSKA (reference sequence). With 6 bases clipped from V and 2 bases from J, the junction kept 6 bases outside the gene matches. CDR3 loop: CSAHRGFNTEAFF. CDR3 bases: TGCAGTGCACACAGGGGCTTCAACACTGAAGCTTTCTTT.

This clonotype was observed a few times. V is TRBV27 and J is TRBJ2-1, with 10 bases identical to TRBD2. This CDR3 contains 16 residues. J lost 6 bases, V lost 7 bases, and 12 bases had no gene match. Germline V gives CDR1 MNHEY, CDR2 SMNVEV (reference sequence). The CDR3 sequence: CASTNNLGLAFNEQFF. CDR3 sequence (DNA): TGTGCCAGCACCAACAATCTGGGACTAGCGTTCAATGAGCAGTTCTTC.

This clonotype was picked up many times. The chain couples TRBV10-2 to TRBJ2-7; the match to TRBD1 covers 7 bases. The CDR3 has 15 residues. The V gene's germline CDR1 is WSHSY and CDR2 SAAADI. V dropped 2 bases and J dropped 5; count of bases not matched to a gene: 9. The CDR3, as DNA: TGCGCCAGCAGTGAGATGGGACAGCCGGGACACGAGCAGTACTTC. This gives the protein CASSEMGQPGHEQYF.

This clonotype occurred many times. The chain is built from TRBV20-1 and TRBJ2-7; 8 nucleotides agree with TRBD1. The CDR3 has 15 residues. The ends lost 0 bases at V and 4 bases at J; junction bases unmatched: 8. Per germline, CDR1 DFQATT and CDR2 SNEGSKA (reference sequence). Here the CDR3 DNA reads TGCAGTGCTAGAGAAGCCGGGACAGGAGTTTACGAGCAGTACTTC. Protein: CSAREAGTGVYEQYF.

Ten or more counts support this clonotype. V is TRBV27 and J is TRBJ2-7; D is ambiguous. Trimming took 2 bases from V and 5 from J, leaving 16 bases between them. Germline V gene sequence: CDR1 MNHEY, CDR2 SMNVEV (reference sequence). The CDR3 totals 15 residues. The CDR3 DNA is TGTGCCAGCAGTTTAAAGGGATGGCTAGGGAACGAGCAGTACTTC. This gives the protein CASSLKGWLGNEQYF.

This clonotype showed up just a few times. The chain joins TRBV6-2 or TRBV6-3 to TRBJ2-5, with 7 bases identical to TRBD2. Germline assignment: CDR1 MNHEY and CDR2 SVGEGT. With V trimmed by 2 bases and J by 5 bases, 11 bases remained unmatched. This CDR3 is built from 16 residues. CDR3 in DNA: TGTGCCAGCAGTTACGGGGGGGGGACCGCCCGGGAGACCCAGTACTTC. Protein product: CASSYGGGTARETQYF.

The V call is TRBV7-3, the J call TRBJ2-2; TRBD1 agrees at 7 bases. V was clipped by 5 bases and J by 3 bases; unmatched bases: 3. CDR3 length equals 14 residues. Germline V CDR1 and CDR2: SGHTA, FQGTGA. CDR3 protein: CASSRDRDTGELFF. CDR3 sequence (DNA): TGTGCCAGCAGCCGGGACAGAGACACCGGGGAGCTGTTTTTT.

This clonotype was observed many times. CDR3 in DNA: TGTGCCAGCACCTATTTCCGGGGGTTACCCTACGAGCAGTACTTC. Translated: CASTYFRGLPYEQYF. The chain recombines TRBV12-3 or TRBV12-4 with TRBJ2-7, with D perhaps TRBD2 (6 bases). The CDR3 has 15 residues. V was trimmed by 7 bases and J by 2 bases, leaving 18 bases between them.

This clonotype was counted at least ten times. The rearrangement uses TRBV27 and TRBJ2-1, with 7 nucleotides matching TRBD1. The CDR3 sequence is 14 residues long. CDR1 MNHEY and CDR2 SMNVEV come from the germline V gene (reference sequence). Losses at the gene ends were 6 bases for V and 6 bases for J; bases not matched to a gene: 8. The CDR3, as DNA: TGTGCCAGCAGCTTCGACAGGGCTACCAATGAGCAGTTCTTC. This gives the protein CASSFDRATNEQFF.

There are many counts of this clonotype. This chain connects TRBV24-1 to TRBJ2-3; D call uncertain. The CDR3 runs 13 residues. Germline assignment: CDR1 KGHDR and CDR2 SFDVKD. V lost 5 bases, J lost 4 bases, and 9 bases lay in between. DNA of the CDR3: TGTGCCACCAGTGTGGGTAGGTCAGATACGCAGTATTTT. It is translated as CATSVGRSDTQYF.

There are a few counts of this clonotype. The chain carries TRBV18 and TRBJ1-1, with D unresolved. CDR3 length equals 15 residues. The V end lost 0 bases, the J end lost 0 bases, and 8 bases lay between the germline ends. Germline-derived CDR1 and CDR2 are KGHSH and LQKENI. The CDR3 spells CASSPPIKMNTEAFF. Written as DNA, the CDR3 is TGTGCCAGCTCACCACCTATTAAGATGAACACTGAAGCTTTCTTT. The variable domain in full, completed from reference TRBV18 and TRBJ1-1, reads NAGVMQNPRHLVRRRGQEARLRCSPMKGHSHVYWYRQLPEEGLKFMVYLQKENIIDESGMPKERFSAEFPKEGPSILRIQQVVRGDSAAYFCASSPPIKMNTEAFFGQGTRLTVV.

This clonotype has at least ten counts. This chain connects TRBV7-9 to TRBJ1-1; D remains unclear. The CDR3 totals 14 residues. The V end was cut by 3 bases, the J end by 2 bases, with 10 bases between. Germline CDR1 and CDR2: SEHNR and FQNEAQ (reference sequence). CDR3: CASSFVDDNTEAFF. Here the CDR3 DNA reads TGTGCCAGCAGCTTCGTGGATGATAACACTGAAGCTTTCTTT. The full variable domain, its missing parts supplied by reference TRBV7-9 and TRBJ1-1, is DTGVSQNPRHKITKRGQNVTFRCDPISEHNRLYWYRQTLGQGPEFLTYFQNEAQLEKSRLLSDRFSAERPKGSFSTLEIQRTEQGDSAMYLCASSFVDDNTEAFFGQGTRLTVV.

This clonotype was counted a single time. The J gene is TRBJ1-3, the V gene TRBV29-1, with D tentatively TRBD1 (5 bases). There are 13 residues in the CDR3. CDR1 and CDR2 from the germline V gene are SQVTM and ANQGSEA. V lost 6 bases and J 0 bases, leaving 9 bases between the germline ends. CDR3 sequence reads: CSVAGPSGNTIYF. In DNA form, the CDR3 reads TGCAGCGTGGCGGGACCCTCTGGAAACACCATATATTTT.

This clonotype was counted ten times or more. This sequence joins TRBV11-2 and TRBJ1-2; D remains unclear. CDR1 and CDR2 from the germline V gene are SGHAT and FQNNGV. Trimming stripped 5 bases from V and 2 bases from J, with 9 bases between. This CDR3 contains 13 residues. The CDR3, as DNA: TGTGCCAGCAGCCAGACGAGAAACTATGGCTACACCTTC. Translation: CASSQTRNYGYTF. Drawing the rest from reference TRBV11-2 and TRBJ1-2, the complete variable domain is EAGVAQSPRYKIIEKRQSVAFWCNPISGHATLYWYQQILGQGPKLLIQFQNNGVVDDSQLPKDRFSAERLKGVDSTLKIQPAKLEDSAVYLCASSQTRNYGYTFGSGTRLTVV.

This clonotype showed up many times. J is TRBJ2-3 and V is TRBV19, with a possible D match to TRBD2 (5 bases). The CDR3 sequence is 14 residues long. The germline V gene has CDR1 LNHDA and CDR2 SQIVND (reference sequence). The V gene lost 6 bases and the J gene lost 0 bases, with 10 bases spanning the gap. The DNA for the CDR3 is TGTGCCAGTAGCCGCGGGTCTAGCACAGATACGCAGTATTTT. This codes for CASSRGSSTDTQYF.

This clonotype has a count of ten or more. For the CDR3, the DNA is TGTGCCAGCAGCCAAGTGGAAGGGTGGGATGAGCAGTTCTTC. Protein sequence: CASSQVEGWDEQFF. This rearrangement joins TRBV14 to TRBJ2-1; D gene unclear. The CDR3 has 14 amino acids. Trimming took off 1 base at V and 8 bases at J, with 12 bases between the two ends. Germline CDR1 is SGHDN and CDR2 is FVKESK.

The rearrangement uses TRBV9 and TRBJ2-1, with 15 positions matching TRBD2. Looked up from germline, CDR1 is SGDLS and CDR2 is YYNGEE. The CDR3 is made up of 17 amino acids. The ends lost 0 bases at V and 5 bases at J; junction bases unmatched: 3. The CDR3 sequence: CASSVGTSGRVHNEQFF. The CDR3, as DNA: TGTGCCAGCAGCGTAGGGACTAGCGGGAGGGTCCACAATGAGCAGTTCTTC.

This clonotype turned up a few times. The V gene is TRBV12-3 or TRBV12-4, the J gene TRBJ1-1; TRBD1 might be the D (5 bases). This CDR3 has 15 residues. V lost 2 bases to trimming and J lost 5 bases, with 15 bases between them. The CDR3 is CASSLSSGGGTEAFF. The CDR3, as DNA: TGTGCCAGCAGTTTAAGCTCGGGGGGTGGGACTGAAGCTTTCTTT.

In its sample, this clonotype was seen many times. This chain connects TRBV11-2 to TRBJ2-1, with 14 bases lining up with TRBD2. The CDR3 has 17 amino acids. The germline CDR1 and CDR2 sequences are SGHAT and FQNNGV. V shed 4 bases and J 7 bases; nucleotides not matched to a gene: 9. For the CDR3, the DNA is TGTGCCAGCAGCTCGGTTTTTCGACTAGCGGGAGGGAATGAGCAGTTCTTC. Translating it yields CASSSVFRLAGGNEQFF.

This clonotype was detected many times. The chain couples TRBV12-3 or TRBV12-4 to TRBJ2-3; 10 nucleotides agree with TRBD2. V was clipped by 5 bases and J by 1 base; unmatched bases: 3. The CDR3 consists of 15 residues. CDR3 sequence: CASSERGGGTDTQYF. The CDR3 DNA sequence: TGTGCCAGCAGTGAGCGGGGGGGGGGCACAGATACGCAGTATTTT.

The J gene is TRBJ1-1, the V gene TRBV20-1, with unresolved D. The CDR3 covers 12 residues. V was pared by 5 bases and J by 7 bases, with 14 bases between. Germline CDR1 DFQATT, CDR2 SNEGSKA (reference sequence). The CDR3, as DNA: TGCAGTGCTCCCCCCCTGACAAATGAAGCTTTCTTT. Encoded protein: CSAPPLTNEAFF.

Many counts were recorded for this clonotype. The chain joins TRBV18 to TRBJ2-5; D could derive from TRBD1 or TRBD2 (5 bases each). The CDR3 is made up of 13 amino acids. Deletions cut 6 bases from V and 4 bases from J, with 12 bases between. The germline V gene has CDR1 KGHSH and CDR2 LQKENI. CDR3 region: CASSRDQRETQYF. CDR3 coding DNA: TGTGCCAGCTCTCGGGACCAACGAGAGACCCAGTACTTC.

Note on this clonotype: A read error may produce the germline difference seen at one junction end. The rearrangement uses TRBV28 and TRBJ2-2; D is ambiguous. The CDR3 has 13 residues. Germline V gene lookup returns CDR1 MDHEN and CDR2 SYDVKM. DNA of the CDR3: TGTGCCGGCAGATCTGGCGTCTCCGGGGAGCTGTTTTTT. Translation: CAGRSGVSGELFF.

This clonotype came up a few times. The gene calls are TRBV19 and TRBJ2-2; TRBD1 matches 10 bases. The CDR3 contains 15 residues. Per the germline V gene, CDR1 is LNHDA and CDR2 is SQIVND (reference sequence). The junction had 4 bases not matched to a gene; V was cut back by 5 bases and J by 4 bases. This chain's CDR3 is CASSSGTGVTGELFF. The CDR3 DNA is TGTGCCAGTAGTTCCGGGACAGGGGTCACCGGGGAGCTGTTTTTT.

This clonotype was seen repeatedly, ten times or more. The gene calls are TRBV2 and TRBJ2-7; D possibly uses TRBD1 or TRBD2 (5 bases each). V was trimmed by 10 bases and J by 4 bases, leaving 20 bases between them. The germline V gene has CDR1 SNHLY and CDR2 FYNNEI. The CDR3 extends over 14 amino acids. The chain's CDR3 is CATSGQGPRYEQYF. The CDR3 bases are TGTGCCACTTCAGGTCAGGGACCGAGATACGAGCAGTACTTC.

CDR3 nucleotide sequence: TGCAGTGCTTCGCGAGAGGCAGTCGGGGAAAAACTGTTTTTT. As protein: CSASREAVGEKLFF. The chain links TRBV20-1 to TRBJ1-4; D is ambiguous. The V gene lost 5 bases and the J gene lost 8 bases, with 18 bases spanning the gap. The CDR3 length is 14 residues. Germline V gene data show CDR1 as DFQATT and CDR2 as SNEGSKA (reference sequence).

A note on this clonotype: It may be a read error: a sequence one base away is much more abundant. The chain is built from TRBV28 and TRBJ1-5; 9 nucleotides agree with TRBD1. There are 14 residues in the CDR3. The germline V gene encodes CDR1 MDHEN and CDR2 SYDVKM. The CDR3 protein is CVSNPTGGVQPQHF. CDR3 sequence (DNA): TGTGTCAGCAATCCCACAGGGGGCGTTCAGCCCCAGCATTTT. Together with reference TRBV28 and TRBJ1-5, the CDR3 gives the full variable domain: DVKVTQSSRYLVKRTGEKVFLECVQDMDHENMFWYRQDPGLGLRLIYFSYDVKMKEKGDIPEGYSVSREKKERFSLILESASTNQTSMYLCVSNPTGGVQPQHFGDGTRLSIL.

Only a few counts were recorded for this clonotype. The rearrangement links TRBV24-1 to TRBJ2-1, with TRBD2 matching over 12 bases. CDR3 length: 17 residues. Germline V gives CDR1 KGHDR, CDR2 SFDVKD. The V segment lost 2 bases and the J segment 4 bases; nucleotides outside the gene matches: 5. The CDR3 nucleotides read TGTGCCACCAGTGATTGGACTAGCGGGATGGCGTACAATGAGCAGTTCTTC. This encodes CATSDWTSGMAYNEQFF.

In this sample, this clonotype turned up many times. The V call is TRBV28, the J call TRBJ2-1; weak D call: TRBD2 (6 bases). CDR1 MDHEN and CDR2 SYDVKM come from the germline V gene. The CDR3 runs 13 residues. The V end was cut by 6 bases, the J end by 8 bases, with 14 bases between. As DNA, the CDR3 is TGTGCCAGCAGACAGACTAGTGACGATGAGCAGTTCTTC. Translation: CASRQTSDDEQFF.

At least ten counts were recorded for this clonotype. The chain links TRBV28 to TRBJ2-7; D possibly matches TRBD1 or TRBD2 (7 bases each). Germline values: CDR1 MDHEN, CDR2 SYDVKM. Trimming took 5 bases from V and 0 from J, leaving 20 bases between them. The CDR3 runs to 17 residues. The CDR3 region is CASSQSWGGTDSYEQYF. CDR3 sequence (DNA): TGTGCCAGCAGTCAATCTTGGGGAGGGACAGACTCCTACGAGCAGTACTTC.

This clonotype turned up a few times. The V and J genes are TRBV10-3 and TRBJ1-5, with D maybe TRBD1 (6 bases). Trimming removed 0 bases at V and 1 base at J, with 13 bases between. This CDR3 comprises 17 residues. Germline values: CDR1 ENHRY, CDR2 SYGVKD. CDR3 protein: CAISESLGGASNQPQHF. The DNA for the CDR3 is TGTGCCATCAGTGAGTCGTTGGGGGGGGCCAGCAATCAGCCCCAGCATTTT.

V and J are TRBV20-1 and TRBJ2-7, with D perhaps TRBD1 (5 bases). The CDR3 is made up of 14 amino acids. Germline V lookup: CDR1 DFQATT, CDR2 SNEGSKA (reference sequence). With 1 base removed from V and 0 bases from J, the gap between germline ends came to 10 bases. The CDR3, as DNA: TGCAGTGCTAGAGCTGGGGCTGGCTCCTACGAGCAGTACTTC. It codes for CSARAGAGSYEQYF.